A single T cell receptor (beta chain) is shown here with its context. What this receptor recognizes is not known. Per-base qualities were not stored, and no clone one base away is much larger. The CDR3 regions of human TCRbeta chains were subjected to immunosequencing. The authors' pipeline ran thus. Repertoire TCRs were checked for matches against a reference library of SARS-CoV-2-specific TCRs that had been generated using the MIRA antigen-specificity platform. Breadth was defined as the fraction of unique TCRs that were SARS-CoV-2-associated, and depth was defined as the fraction of total T cells that were SARS-CoV-2-associated. Using the MIRA data, every spike-specific TCR was mapped to the spike region that the TCR reacted to and assigned to either a CD4 or a CD8 class. Log10-transformed breadth and depth values were compared by one-way ANOVA with Sidak's multiple comparisons tests. TCRdb limited this immuneACCESS table to in-frame rearrangements with V and J called. A share of clones is missing; checked studies link under half to unresolved V genes, and the rest is unexplained. The D gene and trimming were derived from the DNA, and the V and J assignments and clone size from that table. Counted in this sample were about 120,000 clones; 92% of them appeared once. Of the sample, roughly 13% falls within the top ten clones.

V is trimmed back by 6 bases and J by 0 bases, and the junction contains 17 bases that no gene match accounts for. For CDR1 and CDR2, the germline V gene lists MDHEN and SYDVKM. The CDR3 covers 19 residues, taking in both the cysteine and the phenylalanine. Only the CDR3 region is kept as DNA, spanning 57 bases read in frame from base 1. The sample originates from a study of T cell responses to AZD1222 COVID-19 vaccine (dated by TCRdb to the early 2020s). Study-level background: AZD1222 recipients given second doses at about 4 weeks or at about 12 weeks were pooled, since spike-specific TCR depth and breadth were not found to differ between the two schedules. A total of 230 to 250 trial participants underwent TCR sequencing, of whom 200 to 220 had received two doses of AZD1222 and around 26 had received two doses of the MenACWY control vaccine. Enrollment into the trials was organized by age into subgroups of 18-55, 56-69 and 70-plus years, and those subgroups contained about 160, 30 and 59 TCR-sequenced participants, respectively. Findings and caveats that apply to the study as a whole: Spike-specific TCR breadth and depth rose significantly after two AZD1222 doses compared with day 0 and with MenACWY recipients. Reportedly, close to half of the unique spike-specific TCRs recognized epitopes lying outside the regions that are mutated in the B.1.351 and B.1.1.7 variants. Only five or six AZD1222 recipients were SARS-CoV-2 seropositive at baseline, limiting conclusions about previously exposed vaccinees. In the small 56-69-year group, the increase in depth fell short of significance, most likely because of low power. Most participants were white British and females outnumbered males, and the authors suggested that clonal diversity may have been underestimated. The whole spike protein was spanned by vaccine-associated CD4 TCRs, and dominant responses were seen in regions 160-218 and 743-854. Because no samples from the day 14 peak response were available, repertoires could be characterized only after the peak T cell response.

Reading the label with the study, this specimen's time point is: baseline before first vaccination. Vaccinee samples were obtained from the UK trials COV001 and COV002, which included a single-blind randomized controlled phase 2/3 trial of AZD1222 (ChAdOx1 nCoV-19) in healthy adults. For TCRbeta chain sequencing, PBMC samples from trial participants were taken at day 0 and at day 28 after the second dose. This TCR derives from an adult in good health. The V gene is TRBV28 and the J gene is TRBJ2-7; TRBD2 agrees with 10 junctional bases. Sequencing was performed on peripheral blood, taken on day 0 of AZD1222 vaccination. The nucleotide sequence reads as follows: TGTGCCAGCAGATCGTATCAACCCGGGACTAGCGATTACTCCTACGAGCAGTACTTC. This sequence encodes CASRSYQPGTSDYSYEQYF.